A selection of T cell receptor beta chains follows, all from one sample in a study of identical twins. TCRdb itself ran the 5' RACE reads through MiXCR, one entry per CDR3 protein. The sample holds about 890,000 distinct CDR3 sequences, 12% seen once. The same sample was also studied in work on yellow fever vaccine responses in identical twins.

The sample comprised PBMCs. The receptor set was obtained from a woman under 30 in good health. Both conserved end residues are trimmed from each CDR3. The order of the fields is V gene, D gene, CDR3 length, J gene, CDR3 protein. D genes are given only for firm matches.

v_gene: TRBV9
d_gene: TRBD1
len: 10
j_gene: TRBJ1-1
CDR3aa: ASSADRGEAF

v_gene: TRBV6-1
d_gene: TRBD1
len: 14
j_gene: TRBJ2-2
CDR3aa: ASSQPGQGRTGELF

v_gene: TRBV5-6
d_gene: -
len: 9
j_gene: TRBJ2-5
CDR3aa: ASTNQETQY

v_gene: TRBV6-2/TRBV6-3
d_gene: TRBD2
len: 14
j_gene: TRBJ2-3
CDR3aa: ASSTLAGGPRDTQY

v_gene: TRBV7-8
d_gene: -
len: 13
j_gene: TRBJ1-4
CDR3aa: ASSPVGARDEKLF

v_gene: TRBV19
d_gene: TRBD2
len: 14
j_gene: TRBJ2-2
CDR3aa: ASSTLSGRGAGELF

v_gene: TRBV29-1
d_gene: TRBD2
len: 14
j_gene: TRBJ2-5
CDR3aa: SVEGLAGVSAETQY

v_gene: TRBV5-1
d_gene: -
len: 12
j_gene: TRBJ1-1
CDR3aa: ASSSNQGNTEAF

v_gene: TRBV25-1
d_gene: -
len: 12
j_gene: TRBJ2-1
CDR3aa: ASSDRFSYNEQF

v_gene: TRBV18
d_gene: -
len: 12
j_gene: TRBJ1-1
CDR3aa: ASSPQDGWTEAF

v_gene: TRBV10-3
d_gene: -
len: 11
j_gene: TRBJ1-2
CDR3aa: AIRSGGNYGYT

v_gene: TRBV20-1
d_gene: TRBD1
len: 12
j_gene: TRBJ2-5
CDR3aa: SAEGDRDWETQY

v_gene: TRBV29-1
d_gene: TRBD1
len: 11
j_gene: TRBJ2-7
CDR3aa: SVEKGQGAEQY

v_gene: TRBV15
d_gene: -
len: 15
j_gene: TRBJ2-1
CDR3aa: ATSRFAGTEVYNEQF

v_gene: TRBV20-1
d_gene: TRBD2
len: 12
j_gene: TRBJ2-1
CDR3aa: SASRGVAYNEQF

v_gene: TRBV15
d_gene: -
len: 13
j_gene: TRBJ2-7
CDR3aa: ATSRPGPKDYEQY

v_gene: TRBV15
d_gene: -
len: 14
j_gene: TRBJ2-5
CDR3aa: ATSRDVTGVPETQY

v_gene: TRBV20-1
d_gene: TRBD2
len: 18
j_gene: TRBJ2-3
CDR3aa: SARVTRLAGALGLSDTQY

v_gene: TRBV9
d_gene: -
len: 14
j_gene: TRBJ2-3
CDR3aa: ASSGGAGWPTDTQY

v_gene: TRBV6-5
d_gene: -
len: 12
j_gene: TRBJ2-2
CDR3aa: ASSYSTNTGELF

v_gene: TRBV11-2
d_gene: -
len: 9
j_gene: TRBJ1-4
CDR3aa: ASTGHEKLF

v_gene: TRBV29-1
d_gene: TRBD1
len: 11
j_gene: TRBJ2-1
CDR3aa: SVYGTGSNEQF

v_gene: TRBV7-3
d_gene: -
len: 12
j_gene: TRBJ1-2
CDR3aa: ASSPSGAGRGYT

v_gene: TRBV7-2
d_gene: -
len: 12
j_gene: TRBJ2-1
CDR3aa: ASSPGLSYNEQF

v_gene: TRBV27
d_gene: -
len: 15
j_gene: TRBJ2-2
CDR3aa: ASSFSSRGSRTGELF

v_gene: TRBV5-1
d_gene: -
len: 13
j_gene: TRBJ1-1
CDR3aa: ASSRSGTENTEAF

v_gene: TRBV4-1
d_gene: TRBD1
len: 14
j_gene: TRBJ2-3
CDR3aa: ASSQVGTGGRDTQY

v_gene: TRBV7-8
d_gene: TRBD2
len: 15
j_gene: TRBJ2-1
CDR3aa: ASSLGTAGVFGNEQF

v_gene: TRBV24-1
d_gene: -
len: 16
j_gene: TRBJ2-3
CDR3aa: ATSDLSPRDDTTDTQY

v_gene: TRBV20-1
d_gene: -
len: 12
j_gene: TRBJ1-2
CDR3aa: SAQSQGPSEGYT

v_gene: TRBV12-3/TRBV12-4
d_gene: -
len: 10
j_gene: TRBJ1-2
CDR3aa: ASLVGVGGYT

v_gene: TRBV12-3/TRBV12-4
d_gene: -
len: 12
j_gene: TRBJ1-1
CDR3aa: ASTWGLDSREAF

v_gene: TRBV28
d_gene: -
len: 10
j_gene: TRBJ2-7
CDR3aa: ARTGRGYEQY

v_gene: TRBV12-3/TRBV12-4
d_gene: -
len: 11
j_gene: TRBJ2-1
CDR3aa: ASNPDRNNEQF

v_gene: TRBV6-1
d_gene: TRBD1
len: 13
j_gene: TRBJ2-5
CDR3aa: ASSRYRDRQETQY

v_gene: TRBV7-9
d_gene: -
len: 13
j_gene: TRBJ2-5
CDR3aa: ASSLAARNSETQY

v_gene: TRBV7-9
d_gene: TRBD2
len: 13
j_gene: TRBJ2-7
CDR3aa: ASSSQAGEGYEQY

v_gene: TRBV5-1
d_gene: -
len: 11
j_gene: TRBJ2-5
CDR3aa: ASSLVIAETQY

v_gene: TRBV7-9
d_gene: -
len: 11
j_gene: TRBJ2-1
CDR3aa: ASSLEPSYEQF

v_gene: TRBV29-1
d_gene: -
len: 10
j_gene: TRBJ1-3
CDR3aa: SVGHSGNTIY

v_gene: TRBV28
d_gene: -
len: 13
j_gene: TRBJ1-2
CDR3aa: ASRPGTLDYYGYT

v_gene: TRBV6-1
d_gene: -
len: 9
j_gene: TRBJ1-2
CDR3aa: ATIEGLGYT

v_gene: TRBV15
d_gene: TRBD2
len: 15
j_gene: TRBJ2-7
CDR3aa: ATSRVILTSGTYEQY

v_gene: TRBV5-1
d_gene: -
len: 13
j_gene: TRBJ2-1
CDR3aa: ASSLDGSSYNEQF